Below are 32 T cell receptor beta chains sequenced from a single sample in a study of blood T cell repertoires in COVID-19. The protocol was immunoSEQ multiplex PCR, while the TCRdb copy is restricted to in-frame clones and leaves out a portion. Of 25,000 to 35,000 clones in the sample, 65% to 90% are singletons; the top ten hold about a quarter. The specimen was peripheral blood. The receptors were sampled from a human donor in a cohort sampled during active COVID-19.

The rearrangement joins TRBV30 to TRBJ1-4; TRBD1 matches 9 bases. The CDR3 spans 16 residues. The J segment lost 5 bases and the V segment lost 0 bases, leaving 7 bases of the junction unmatched. Germline V gene lookup returns CDR1 GTSNPN and CDR2 SVGIG (reference sequence). DNA of the CDR3: TGTGCCTGGAGTGTTTCCCGGGACAGGGCGAATGAAAAACTGTTTTTT. This gives the protein CAWSVSRDRANEKLFF.

The gene calls are TRBV21-1 and TRBJ2-1; the table's D call, TRBD1, has no DNA check behind it. TRBV21-1 constitutes a pseudogene. The CDR3 covers 13 residues. Here the CDR3 reads CASSIRDRPEQFF. CDR3 in DNA: TGTGCCAGCAGCATCCGGGACAGGCCCGAGCAGTTCTTC.

J is TRBJ1-3 and V is TRBV13; D remains unclear. The CDR3 spans 15 residues. V lost 1 base to trimming and J lost 0 bases, with 7 bases between them. CDR1 is PRHDT, CDR2 FYEKMQ, per germline (reference sequence). This CDR3 is CASSLVGLSGNTIYF. CDR3 in DNA: TGTGCCAGCAGCTTAGTGGGCCTCTCTGGAAACACCATATATTTT.

In this sample, this clone turned up once. The chain joins TRBV5-1 to TRBJ2-3; the D gene is possibly TRBD2 (5 bases). Germline CDR1 reads SGHRS; CDR2 reads YFSETQ. The V and J ends lost 5 bases and 5 bases respectively, with 12 bases between them. The length of the CDR3 is 13 residues. The CDR3 bases are TGCGCCAGCAGTAGGCGGGCGGAAGATACGCAGTATTTT. Encoded protein: CASSRRAEDTQYF.

This chain links TRBV28 with TRBJ2-7; 10 bases agree with TRBD1. V lost 4 bases and J lost 1; bases outside the gene matches: 10. CDR1 MDHEN and CDR2 SYDVKM come from the germline V gene. The CDR3 sequence is 17 residues long. The CDR3 DNA reads TGTGCCAGCAGTTCAGTTCCGGGACAGGGGTCTTCCTACGAGCAGTACTTC. It yields the protein CASSSVPGQGSSYEQYF.

V and J are TRBV9 and TRBJ1-6; 7 bases line up with TRBD1. The germline V gene has CDR1 SGDLS and CDR2 YYNGEE. The CDR3 consists of 17 residues. The ends lost 4 bases at V and 0 bases at J; junction bases unmatched: 7. This CDR3 is CASSPRTGSSYNSPLHF. In DNA, the CDR3 is TGTGCCAGCAGCCCTCGGACAGGTAGCTCCTATAATTCACCCCTCCACTTT.

The chain joins TRBV5-6 to TRBJ1-4; D is ambiguous. CDR3 length: 14 amino acids. In germline, CDR1 is SGHDT, CDR2 YYEEEE. V lost 2 bases, J lost 5 bases, and 10 bases lay in between. The CDR3 sequence is CASSFLGRNEKLFF. Written as DNA, the CDR3 is TGTGCCAGCAGCTTTCTGGGCAGAAATGAAAAACTGTTTTTT.

This clone was picked up a small number of times. This chain connects TRBV7-9 to TRBJ1-1; D unclear. This CDR3 is 13 amino acids long. CDR1 and CDR2 (germline): SEHNR, FQNEAQ (reference sequence). Trimming took 4 bases from V and 1 from J, leaving 7 bases between them. The CDR3 is CASSSEGNTEAFF. The CDR3, as DNA: TGTGCCAGCAGCTCGGAGGGGAACACTGAAGCTTTCTTT. The variable domain in full, completed from reference TRBV7-9 and TRBJ1-1, reads DTGVSQNPRHKITKRGQNVTFRCDPISEHNRLYWYRQTLGQGPEFLTYFQNEAQLEKSRLLSDRFSAERPKGSFSTLEIQRTEQGDSAMYLCASSSEGNTEAFFGQGTRLTVV.

This chain joins TRBV7-2 and TRBJ2-5; 7 bases map to TRBD1. V lost 7 bases to trimming and J lost 3 bases; unmatched junction nucleotides: 14. CDR1 and CDR2 (germline): SGHTA, FQGNSA. This CDR3 has 16 amino acids. CDR3: CASILRPGQMKETQYF. CDR3 sequence (DNA): TGTGCCAGCATCCTGAGACCGGGACAGATGAAAGAGACCCAGTACTTC.

The V gene is TRBV25-1, the J gene TRBJ1-4; 11 bases are a match to TRBD1. In germline, CDR1 is MGHDK, CDR2 SYGVNS. CDR3 length: 16 amino acids. Trimming took 2 bases from V and 7 from J; bases not matched to a gene: 6. The chain's CDR3 is CASSEHRTGGFEKLFF. CDR3 DNA: TGTGCCAGCAGTGAACACCGGACAGGGGGCTTTGAAAAACTGTTTTTT.

The V gene is TRBV19, the J gene TRBJ1-3; no definite D call. The V end was cut by 3 bases, the J end by 0 bases, with 9 bases between. The CDR3 length is 15 residues. In germline, CDR1 is LNHDA, CDR2 SQIVND (reference sequence). CDR3 sequence: CASSIGPNSGNTIYF. The CDR3 DNA follows: TGTGCCAGTAGTATTGGCCCGAACTCTGGAAACACCATATATTTT.

The table lists this clone with a few counts. This sequence joins TRBV4-2 and TRBJ2-7; 12 bases align to TRBD2. This CDR3 region has 15 residues. Germline V lookup: CDR1 LGHNA, CDR2 YNFKEQ. Trimming at V came to 5 bases and at J to 3 bases, leaving 5 bases not matched to a gene. The chain's CDR3 is CASSTLAGGRYEQYF. In DNA form, the CDR3 reads TGTGCCAGCAGCACGCTAGCGGGGGGGCGCTACGAGCAGTACTTC.

The CDR3 DNA reads as TGTGCCAGCAGCTTCACAGGGACGAACACTGAAGCTTTCTTT. Translating gives CASSFTGTNTEAFF. The chain couples TRBV5-4 to TRBJ1-1, with a weak D call TRBD1 (6 bases). There are 14 residues in the CDR3. Germline V CDR1 and CDR2: SGHNT, YYREEE (reference sequence). Trimming took off 2 bases at V and 1 base at J, with 9 bases between the two ends.

The chain links TRBV9 to TRBJ2-7; 7 nucleotides match TRBD1. This CDR3 is 14 amino acids long. CDR1 is SGDLS and CDR2 is YYNGEE in the germline V gene. V shed 5 bases, J shed 1 base, and the junction held 6 bases outside the gene matches. CDR3 sequence (DNA): TGTGCCAGCAGTAGGGACAGCACATCCTACGAGCAGTACTTC. This translates into CASSRDSTSYEQYF.

This clone was observed a single time. The chain combines TRBV6-6 with TRBJ1-6; D gene uncertain. Between the trimmed V and J ends, which lost 6 bases and 1 base, there was a span of 16 bases. The CDR3 totals 17 residues. Germline lookup yields CDR1 MNHNY and CDR2 SVGAGI (reference sequence). In DNA form, the CDR3 reads TGTGCCAGCAGGCGAGGTCTTCTCGGGTCCTATAATTCACCCCTCCACTTT. Amino acids: CASRRGLLGSYNSPLHF.

Regarding this clone: Other DNA variants within this sample encode the same CDR3. The chain couples TRBV7-2 to TRBJ1-1, with D possibly TRBD1 on 6 matching bases. The CDR3 has 14 residues. V was trimmed by 2 bases and J by 5 bases, leaving 12 bases between them. CDR1 SGHTA and CDR2 FQGNSA come from the germline V gene. The CDR3, as DNA: TGTGCCAGCAGCTTATCCGCAGGGGTGACTGAAGCTTTCTTT. Translation: CASSLSAGVTEAFF.

This clone rates as medium-sized. The chain is built from TRBV5-1 and TRBJ2-1, with D perhaps TRBD1 (6 bases). This CDR3 has 12 residues. The germline CDR1 and CDR2 sequences are SGHRS and YFSETQ. The V end was cut by 3 bases, the J end by 7 bases, with 8 bases between. The CDR3 nucleotides are TGCGCCAGCAGCTCCCAGGGGAATGAGCAGTTCTTC. Translated: CASSSQGNEQFF.

This clone was found once. The chain carries TRBV5-1 and TRBJ2-7, with D maybe TRBD1 (5 bases). Germline CDR1 reads SGHRS; CDR2 reads YFSETQ. The ends were cut back, 0 bases at V and 5 bases at J, with 12 bases in the middle. The CDR3 is 14 residues long. CDR3 loop: CASSLAQGINEQYF. The CDR3 DNA reads as TGCGCCAGCAGCTTGGCCCAGGGTATCAACGAGCAGTACTTC.

This clone was seen a single time. The chain has TRBV9 and TRBJ2-3; TRBD2 matches at 7 bases. Germline V lookup: CDR1 SGDLS, CDR2 YYNGEE. With V trimmed by 3 bases and J by 2 bases, 12 bases remained unmatched. The CDR3 is made up of 17 amino acids. In nucleotides, the CDR3 is TGTGCCAGCAGCGAGCCCGGCGGGGGATGGGCCACAGATACGCAGTATTTT. Its protein is CASSEPGGGWATDTQYF.

The chain employs TRBV27 and TRBJ2-2; D uncertain. The CDR3 is 13 residues long. Germline values: CDR1 MNHEY, CDR2 SMNVEV (reference sequence). V was pared by 8 bases and J by 1 base, with 8 bases between. CDR3 region: CASRSRNTGELFF. As DNA, the CDR3 is TGTGCCAGCCGCTCCAGGAACACCGGGGAGCTGTTTTTT.

This sequence joins TRBV29-1 and TRBJ2-6, with D maybe TRBD2 (6 bases). V lost 7 bases and J lost 3, with 13 bases in between. The CDR3 consists of 14 residues. The germline V gene encodes CDR1 SQVTM and CDR2 ANQGSEA. The CDR3 protein is CSALLGSGANVLTF. The CDR3 DNA follows: TGCAGCGCCCTCCTCGGGAGTGGGGCCAACGTCCTGACTTTC. Full variable domain (rest looked up from reference TRBV29-1 and TRBJ2-6): SAVISQKPSRDICQRGTSLTIQCQVDSQVTMMFWYRQQPGQSLTLIATANQGSEATYESGFVIDKFPISRPNLTFSTLTVSNMSPEDSSIYLCSALLGSGANVLTFGAGSRLTVL.

This clone was seen just once. The chain carries TRBV19 and TRBJ1-4; 7 bases agree with TRBD1. V dropped 6 bases and J dropped 4; count of bases not matched to a gene: 5. This CDR3 is built from 14 residues. Germline V gene sequence: CDR1 LNHDA, CDR2 SQIVND (reference sequence). CDR3 DNA sequence: TGTGCCAGTAGACAGGGGAGTGGTAATGAAAAACTGTTTTTT. Its translation: CASRQGSGNEKLFF.

This rearrangement joins TRBV6-5 to TRBJ2-5; maybe TRBD1 (5 bases). CDR1 is MNHEY, CDR2 SVGAGI, per germline. The CDR3 length is 13 residues. The V end was cut by 8 bases, the J end by 3 bases, with 13 bases between. CDR3 amino acids: CASHKGLEETQYF. In nucleotides, the CDR3 is TGTGCCAGCCACAAGGGGCTAGAAGAGACCCAGTACTTC.

CDR3 sequence reads: CASSSGFLGSEQFF. CDR3 in DNA: TGTGCCAGCAGCTCGGGGTTTCTCGGGAGTGAGCAGTTCTTC. The chain links TRBV5-6 to TRBJ2-1; tentative D call: TRBD2 (6 bases). The germline V gene has CDR1 SGHDT and CDR2 YYEEEE. This CDR3 has 14 residues. Trimming stripped 3 bases from V and 9 bases from J, with 16 bases between.

The chain recombines TRBV23-1 with TRBJ2-7; 9 positions match TRBD1. TRBV23-1 is an ORF for which the function is uncertain. The CDR3 is 14 amino acids. With V trimmed by 6 bases and J by 1 base, 4 bases remained unmatched. The CDR3 reads CASRLGQGSYEQYF. In DNA form, the CDR3 reads TGCGCCAGCAGACTGGGACAGGGATCCTACGAGCAGTACTTC.

In this sample, this clone turned up once. The chain uses TRBV10-2 and TRBJ1-2, with D possibly being TRBD1 (5 bases). This CDR3 spans 14 amino acids. The germline V gene has CDR1 WSHSY and CDR2 SAAADI. V dropped 6 bases and J dropped 9 bases, with 20 bases sitting between them. This CDR3 is CASRPPDIIASYTF. The CDR3 bases are TGCGCCAGCAGGCCCCCGGACATAATTGCAAGCTACACCTTC.

The rearrangement uses TRBV11-2 and TRBJ1-6; the D gene is possibly TRBD1 (6 bases). With 5 bases removed from V and 4 bases from J, the gap between germline ends came to 24 bases. Germline V CDR1 and CDR2: SGHAT, FQNNGV. This CDR3 is built from 19 residues. The DNA of the CDR3 is TGTGCCAGCAGCCCTTATCTTCCCCGGACAGTTATTTATAATTCACCCCTCCACTTT. Amino acids: CASSPYLPRTVIYNSPLHF. Combining the CDR3 with reference TRBV11-2 and TRBJ1-6 gives the whole variable domain EAGVAQSPRYKIIEKRQSVAFWCNPISGHATLYWYQQILGQGPKLLIQFQNNGVVDDSQLPKDRFSAERLKGVDSTLKIQPAKLEDSAVYLCASSPYLPRTVIYNSPLHFGNGTRLTVT.

The chain recombines TRBV5-1 with TRBJ1-4, with 8 nucleotides matching TRBD1. CDR1 SGHRS and CDR2 YFSETQ come from the germline V gene. Losses at the gene ends were 2 bases for V and 4 bases for J; bases not matched to a gene: 7. CDR3 length equals 16 residues. The CDR3 loop reads CASSFRRTGNNEKLFF. Written as DNA, the CDR3 is TGCGCCAGCAGCTTCCGCAGGACAGGGAATAATGAAAAACTGTTTTTT.

The chain links TRBV7-9 to TRBJ2-7; 9 bases are shared with TRBD1. Germline V CDR1 and CDR2: SEHNR, FQNEAQ (reference sequence). The trim removed 5 bases at V and 3 bases at J, leaving 14 bases unmatched. The length of the CDR3 is 17 residues. CDR3 coding DNA: TGTGCCAGCAGCCTCCCCGGAGAGGGACAGGGTTTCTACGAGCAGTACTTC. The encoded protein is CASSLPGEGQGFYEQYF.

The rearrangement uses TRBV14 and TRBJ2-3, with 10 bases lining up with TRBD2. The CDR3 spans 16 residues. The V gene's germline CDR1 is SGHDN and CDR2 FVKESK. V shed 3 bases and J 6 bases; nucleotides not matched to a gene: 9. CDR3 in amino acids: CASSHERGGYRDTQYF. DNA of the CDR3: TGTGCCAGCAGCCACGAGCGGGGGGGATACCGGGATACGCAGTATTTT.

The V gene is TRBV7-3, the J gene TRBJ2-3, with 16 bases identical to TRBD2. Germline CDR1 SGHTA, CDR2 FQGTGA. The V segment lost 4 bases and the J segment 5 bases; nucleotides outside the gene matches: 18. The CDR3 runs 21 residues. The CDR3: CASSSPGLAGGPLKEGDTQYF. For the CDR3, the DNA is TGTGCCAGCAGCTCTCCGGGACTAGCGGGGGGGCCCCTTAAGGAGGGAGATACGCAGTATTTT. The full variable domain, rest sourced from reference TRBV7-3 and TRBJ2-3, is GAGVSQTPSNKVTEKGKYVELRCDPISGHTALYWYRQSLGQGPEFLIYFQGTGAADDSGLPNDRFFAVRPEGSVSTLKIQRTERGDSAVYLCASSSPGLAGGPLKEGDTQYFGPGTRLTVL.

This clone was counted a few times. CDR3 residues: CASSLEYSGNTIYF. The DNA of the CDR3 is TGTGCCAGCAGCTTAGAATACTCTGGAAACACCATATATTTT. V and J are TRBV7-2 and TRBJ1-3; D is unresolved. The CDR3 is 14 residues long. The V end lost 1 base, the J end lost 0 bases, and 4 bases lay between the germline ends. Germline CDR1 and CDR2: SGHTA and FQGNSA.